These 3 T cell receptor beta chains were sequenced from one sample in a study of stem cell transplantation in POMP-related autoinflammatory disease. Clones were sequenced by immunoSEQ multiplex PCR, and TCRdb holds only the in-frame ones, with some missing. This table has roughly 32,000 clones, around 88% appearing once. Sequencing used CD4+ T cells from PBMCs, obtained before stem cell transplantation. The receptor set was obtained from a human donor with POMP-related autoinflammation and immune dysregulation (PRAID).

This sequence joins TRBV2 and TRBJ2-5, with a possible D match to TRBD1 (5 bases). V was clipped by 4 bases and J by 4 bases, with 13 bases between them. The CDR3 runs to 14 residues. Germline V lookup: CDR1 SNHLY, CDR2 FYNNEI. In DNA form, the CDR3 reads TGTGCCAGCAGTGGCTCCAGGGATGTAGAGACCCAGTACTTC. Its protein is CASSGSRDVETQYF.

The chain combines TRBV5-1 with TRBJ1-2; weak D call: TRBD1 (5 bases). This CDR3 has 13 amino acids. V was pared by 5 bases and J by 6 bases, with 14 bases between. CDR1 and CDR2 (germline): SGHRS, YFSETQ. The chain's CDR3 is CASRRDLADGYTF. The DNA for the CDR3 is TGCGCCAGCAGGAGGGACCTCGCCGATGGCTACACCTTC.

The chain is built from TRBV19 and TRBJ2-3; tentative D call: TRBD2 (6 bases). Germline V CDR1 and CDR2: LNHDA, SQIVND (reference sequence). This CDR3 is built from 14 residues. Trimming pared 8 bases from V and 0 bases from J, leaving 12 bases between. CDR3 sequence: CASRRDPSTDTQYF. For the CDR3, the DNA is TGTGCCAGTCGGCGGGACCCTAGCACAGATACGCAGTATTTT.